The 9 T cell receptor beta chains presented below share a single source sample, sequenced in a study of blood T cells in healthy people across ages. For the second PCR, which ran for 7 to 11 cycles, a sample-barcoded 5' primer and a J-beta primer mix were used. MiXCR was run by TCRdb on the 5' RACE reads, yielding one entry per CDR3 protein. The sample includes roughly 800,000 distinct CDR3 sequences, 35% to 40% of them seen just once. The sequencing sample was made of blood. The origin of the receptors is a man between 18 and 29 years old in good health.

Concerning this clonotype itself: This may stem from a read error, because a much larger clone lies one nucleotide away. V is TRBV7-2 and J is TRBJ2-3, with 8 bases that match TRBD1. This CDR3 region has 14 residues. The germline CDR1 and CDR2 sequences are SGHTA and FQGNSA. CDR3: CASRLDRDTGTQYF. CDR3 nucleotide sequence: TGTGCCAGCAGGTTGGACAGGGACACAGGTACGCAGTATTTT.

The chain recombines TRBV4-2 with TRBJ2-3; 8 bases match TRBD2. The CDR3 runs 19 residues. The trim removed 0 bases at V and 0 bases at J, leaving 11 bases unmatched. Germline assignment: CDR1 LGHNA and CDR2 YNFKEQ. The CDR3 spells CASSQDLSSGGPSTDTQYF. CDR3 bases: TGTGCCAGCAGCCAAGATTTATCGAGCGGGGGCCCAAGCACAGATACGCAGTATTTT.

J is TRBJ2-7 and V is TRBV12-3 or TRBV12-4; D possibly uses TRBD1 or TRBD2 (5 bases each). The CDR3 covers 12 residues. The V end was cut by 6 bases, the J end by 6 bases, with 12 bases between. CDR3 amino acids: CASRVGTFEQYF. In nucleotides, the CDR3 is TGTGCCAGCAGGGTAGGGACCTTCGAGCAGTACTTC.

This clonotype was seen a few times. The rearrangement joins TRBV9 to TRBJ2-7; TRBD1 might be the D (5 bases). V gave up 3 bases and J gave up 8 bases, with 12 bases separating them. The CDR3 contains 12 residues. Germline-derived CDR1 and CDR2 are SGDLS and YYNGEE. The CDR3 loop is CASSEWGSQQYF. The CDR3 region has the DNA TGTGCCAGCAGCGAATGGGGCAGCCAGCAGTACTTC.

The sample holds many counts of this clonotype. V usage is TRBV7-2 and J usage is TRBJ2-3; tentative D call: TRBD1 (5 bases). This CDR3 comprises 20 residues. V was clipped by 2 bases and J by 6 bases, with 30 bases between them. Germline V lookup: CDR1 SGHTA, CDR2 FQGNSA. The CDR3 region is CASSLFSGQGFLLTSDTQYF. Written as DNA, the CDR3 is TGTGCCAGCAGCTTATTTTCCGGGCAGGGTTTTCTTCTTACGTCGGATACGCAGTATTTT.

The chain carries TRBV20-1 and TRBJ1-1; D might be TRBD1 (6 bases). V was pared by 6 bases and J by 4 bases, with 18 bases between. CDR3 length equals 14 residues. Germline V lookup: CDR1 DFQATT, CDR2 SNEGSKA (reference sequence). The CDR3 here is CSASGGGPSTEAFF. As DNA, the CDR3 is TGCAGTGCCTCGGGCGGGGGCCCCTCCACTGAAGCTTTCTTT.

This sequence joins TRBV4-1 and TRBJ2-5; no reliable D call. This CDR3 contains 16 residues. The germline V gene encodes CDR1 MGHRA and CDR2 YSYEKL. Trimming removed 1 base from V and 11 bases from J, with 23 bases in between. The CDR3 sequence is CASSQGTGRPINEQYF. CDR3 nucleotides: TGCGCCAGCAGCCAAGGAACCGGCCGCCCTATCAATGAGCAGTACTTC.

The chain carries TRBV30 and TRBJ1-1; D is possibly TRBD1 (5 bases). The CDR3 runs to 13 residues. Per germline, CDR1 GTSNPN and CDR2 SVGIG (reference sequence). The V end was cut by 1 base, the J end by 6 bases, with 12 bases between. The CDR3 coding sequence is TGTGCCTGGAGTGGAACAGGTCCCCCTGAAGCTTTCTTT. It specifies CAWSGTGPPEAFF.

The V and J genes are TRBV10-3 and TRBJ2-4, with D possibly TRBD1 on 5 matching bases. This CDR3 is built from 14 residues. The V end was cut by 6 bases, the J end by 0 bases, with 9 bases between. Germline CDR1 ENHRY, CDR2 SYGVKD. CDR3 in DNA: TGTGCCATCAGCACAGGATTAGCCAAAAACATTCAGTACTTC. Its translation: CAISTGLAKNIQYF.